This T cell receptor beta chain was retrieved from a study of cytomegalovirus exposure and HLA in healthy donors. This CDR3 is 15 amino acids long. Trimming stripped 2 bases from V and 5 bases from J, with 16 bases between. CDR1 is SGHRS, CDR2 YFSETQ, per germline. General study findings and limits: It was taken for granted in presence/absence analyses that sequencing depth across donors was roughly uniform. A later look showed TCR association rates differing by HLA locus, highest for DRB1 and lowest for HLA-C. The authors later linked a missense DCLRE1C variant to TCR beta V- and J-gene trimming.

With 60 Vbeta and 13 Jbeta primers, the PCR was carried out. TCRdb's copy holds only in-frame clones and misses some; the assay was immunoSEQ multiplex PCR. The sample consists of some 99,000 clones, under 90% of them appearing once. As to this clone: Antigen specificity is unknown.

V usage is TRBV5-1 and J usage is TRBJ2-5, with a tentative D call TRBD2 (6 bases). The clonotype was recovered from a woman aged 25 to 45 in good health and CMV-seronegative. The sample taken for sequencing was PBMCs. The CDR3 here is CASSFGGTIRETQYF. In DNA, the CDR3 is TGCGCCAGCAGCTTCGGGGGAACTATTCGGGAGACCCAGTACTTC.